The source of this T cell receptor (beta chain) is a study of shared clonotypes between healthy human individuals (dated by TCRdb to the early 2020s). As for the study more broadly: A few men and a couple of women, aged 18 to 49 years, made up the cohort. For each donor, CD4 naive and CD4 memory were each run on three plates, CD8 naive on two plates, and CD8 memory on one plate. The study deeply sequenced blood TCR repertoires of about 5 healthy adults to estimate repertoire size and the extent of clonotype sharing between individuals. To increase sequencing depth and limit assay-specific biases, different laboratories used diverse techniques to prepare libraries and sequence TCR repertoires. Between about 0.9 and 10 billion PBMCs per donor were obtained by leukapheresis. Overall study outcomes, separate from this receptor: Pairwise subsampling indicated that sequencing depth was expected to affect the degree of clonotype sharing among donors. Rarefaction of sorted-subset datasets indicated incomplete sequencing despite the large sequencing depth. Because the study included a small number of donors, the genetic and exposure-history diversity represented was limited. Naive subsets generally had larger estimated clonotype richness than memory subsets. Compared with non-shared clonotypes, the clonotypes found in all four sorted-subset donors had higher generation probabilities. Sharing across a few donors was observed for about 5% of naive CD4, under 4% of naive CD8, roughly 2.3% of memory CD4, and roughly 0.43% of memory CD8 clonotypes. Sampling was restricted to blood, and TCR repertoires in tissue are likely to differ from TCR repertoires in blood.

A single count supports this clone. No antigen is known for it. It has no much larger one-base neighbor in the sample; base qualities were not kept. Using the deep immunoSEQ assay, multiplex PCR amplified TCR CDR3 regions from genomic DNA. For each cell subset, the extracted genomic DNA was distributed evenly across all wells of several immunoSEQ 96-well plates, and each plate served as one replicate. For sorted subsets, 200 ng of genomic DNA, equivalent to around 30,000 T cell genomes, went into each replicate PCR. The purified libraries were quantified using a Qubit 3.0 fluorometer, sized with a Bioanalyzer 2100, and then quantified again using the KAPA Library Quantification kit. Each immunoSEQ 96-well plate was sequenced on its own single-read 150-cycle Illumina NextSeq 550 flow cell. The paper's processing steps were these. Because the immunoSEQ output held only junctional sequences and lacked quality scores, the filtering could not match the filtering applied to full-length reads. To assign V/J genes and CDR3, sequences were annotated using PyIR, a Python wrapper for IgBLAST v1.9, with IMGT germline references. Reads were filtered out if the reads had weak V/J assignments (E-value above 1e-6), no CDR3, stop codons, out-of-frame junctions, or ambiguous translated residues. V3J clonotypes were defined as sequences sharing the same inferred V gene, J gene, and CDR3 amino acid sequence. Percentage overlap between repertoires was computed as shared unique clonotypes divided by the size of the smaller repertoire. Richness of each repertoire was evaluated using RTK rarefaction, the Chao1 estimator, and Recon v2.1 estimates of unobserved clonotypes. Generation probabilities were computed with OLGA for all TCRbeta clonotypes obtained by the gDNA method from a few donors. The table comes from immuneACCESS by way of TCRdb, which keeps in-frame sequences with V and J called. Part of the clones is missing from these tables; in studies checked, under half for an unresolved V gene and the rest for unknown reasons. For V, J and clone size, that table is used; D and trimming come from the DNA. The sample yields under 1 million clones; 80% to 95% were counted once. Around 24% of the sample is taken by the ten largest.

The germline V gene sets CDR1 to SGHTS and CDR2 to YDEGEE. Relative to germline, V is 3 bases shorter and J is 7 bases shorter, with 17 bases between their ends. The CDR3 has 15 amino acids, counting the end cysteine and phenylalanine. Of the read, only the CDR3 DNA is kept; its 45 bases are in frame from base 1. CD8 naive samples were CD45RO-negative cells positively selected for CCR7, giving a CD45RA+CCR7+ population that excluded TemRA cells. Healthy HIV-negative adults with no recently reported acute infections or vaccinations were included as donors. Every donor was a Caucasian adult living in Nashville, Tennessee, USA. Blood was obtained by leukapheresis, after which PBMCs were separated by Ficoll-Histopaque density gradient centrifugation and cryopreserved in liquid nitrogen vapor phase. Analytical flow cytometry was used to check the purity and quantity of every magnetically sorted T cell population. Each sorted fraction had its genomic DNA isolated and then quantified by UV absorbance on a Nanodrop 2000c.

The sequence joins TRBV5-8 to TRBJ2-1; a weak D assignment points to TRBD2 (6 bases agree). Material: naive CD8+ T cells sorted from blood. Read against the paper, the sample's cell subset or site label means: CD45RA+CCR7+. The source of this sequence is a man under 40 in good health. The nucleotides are TGTGCCAGCAGCTCTTCCGGGACTTGGTCAAATGAGCAGTTCTTC. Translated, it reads CASSSSGTWSNEQFF.